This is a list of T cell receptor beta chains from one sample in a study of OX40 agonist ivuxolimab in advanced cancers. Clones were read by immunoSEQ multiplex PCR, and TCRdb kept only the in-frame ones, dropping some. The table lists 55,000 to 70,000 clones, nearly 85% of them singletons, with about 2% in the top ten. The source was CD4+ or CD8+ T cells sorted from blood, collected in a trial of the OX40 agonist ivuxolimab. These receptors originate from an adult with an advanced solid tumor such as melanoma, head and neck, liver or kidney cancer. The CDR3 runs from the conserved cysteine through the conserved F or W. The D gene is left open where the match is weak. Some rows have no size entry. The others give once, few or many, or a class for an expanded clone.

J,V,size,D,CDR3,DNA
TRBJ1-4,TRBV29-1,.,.,CSVDGDDEKLFF,TGCAGCGTCGACGGGGACGACGAAAAACTGTTTTTT
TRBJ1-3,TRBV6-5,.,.,CASSAGFSAGNTIYF,TGTGCCAGCAGTGCCGGGTTCTCTGCTGGAAACACCATATATTTT
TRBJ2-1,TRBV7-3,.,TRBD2,CASSLTSGTYNEQFF,TGTGCCAGCAGCTTGACTAGCGGGACTTACAATGAGCAGTTCTTC
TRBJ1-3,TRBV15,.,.,CATSRDRTVGNTIYF,TGTGCCACCAGCAGAGATCGTACAGTCGGAAACACCATATATTTT
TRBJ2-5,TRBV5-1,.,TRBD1,CASSRYYRGRGETQYF,TGCGCCAGCAGCCGTTATTACAGGGGACGTGGGGAGACCCAGTACTTC
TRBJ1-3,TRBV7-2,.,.,CASSPTPGGNTIYF,TGTGCCAGCAGCCCGACCCCCGGGGGAAACACCATATATTTT
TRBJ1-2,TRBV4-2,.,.,CASSPRTIDGYTF,TGTGCCAGCAGCCCGAGAACAATCGATGGCTACACCTTC
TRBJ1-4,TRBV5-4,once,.,CASSDGATNEKLFF,TGTGCCAGCTCTGACGGGGCAACTAATGAAAAACTGTTTTTT
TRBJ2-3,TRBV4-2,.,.,CASSQDGASNTDTQYF,TGTGCCAGCAGCCAAGATGGGGCTAGCAACACAGATACGCAGTATTTT
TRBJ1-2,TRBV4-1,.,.,CASSPVNREFDGYTF,TGCGCCAGCAGCCCCGTCAACAGGGAATTCGATGGCTACACCTTC
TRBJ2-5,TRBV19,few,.,CASSDDSRKTQYF,TGTGCCAGTAGTGACGACTCCCGTAAGACCCAGTACTTC
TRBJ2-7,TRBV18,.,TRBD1,CASSRDSAYEQYF,TGTGCCAGCTCACGGGACAGCGCCTACGAGCAGTACTTC
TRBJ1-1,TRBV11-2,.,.,CASSFQENTEAFF,TGTGCCAGCAGCTTCCAGGAGAACACTGAAGCTTTCTTT
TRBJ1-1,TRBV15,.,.,CATSRDPSGTLNTEAFF,TGTGCCACCAGCAGAGATCCTTCTGGGACGTTGAACACTGAAGCTTTCTTT
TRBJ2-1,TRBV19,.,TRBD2,CASSSKLAGSLDEQFF,TGTGCCAGTAGTTCCAAACTAGCGGGGAGTCTGGATGAGCAGTTCTTC
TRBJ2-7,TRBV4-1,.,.,CASSQDERDEQYF,TGCGCCAGCAGCCAAGATGAAAGGGACGAGCAGTACTTC
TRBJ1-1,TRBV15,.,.,CATSTDMNTEAFF,TGTGCCACCAGCACAGACATGAACACTGAAGCTTTCTTT